This TCR beta chain was recovered during a study of shared clonotypes between healthy human individuals. Findings and caveats of the study: Clonotypes shared by all four sorted-subset donors had higher generation probabilities than non-shared clonotypes. Naive subsets, compared against memory subsets, generally had larger estimated richness values.

V was clipped by 7 bases and J by 3 bases, with 12 bases between them. The CDR3 is made up of 13 amino acids. Germline V gene lookup returns CDR1 KGHSH and CDR2 LQKENI. Clones were sequenced by immunoSEQ multiplex PCR, and TCRdb holds only the in-frame ones, with some missing. The sample has some 2,500,000 clones; approximately 90% are singletons. A remark on this clone: The antigen is unknown.

Free of recent acute infections or vaccinations, the donors were healthy HIV-negative adults. From CD4+ cells came CD45RA+ naive and CD45RA-negative memory subsets. The receptor was derived from a man in his late teens or twenties in good health. Some clones in this sample may be carry-over from other donors' samples. The V and J genes are TRBV18 and TRBJ1-1; D remains ambiguous. The specimen sequenced was naive CD4+ T cells from PBMCs. Subset meaning: CD45RA+ positively selected. For the CDR3, the DNA is TGTGCCAGCTTTCCGAAGAGGGACACTGAAGCTTTCTTT. Protein sequence: CASFPKRDTEAFF.